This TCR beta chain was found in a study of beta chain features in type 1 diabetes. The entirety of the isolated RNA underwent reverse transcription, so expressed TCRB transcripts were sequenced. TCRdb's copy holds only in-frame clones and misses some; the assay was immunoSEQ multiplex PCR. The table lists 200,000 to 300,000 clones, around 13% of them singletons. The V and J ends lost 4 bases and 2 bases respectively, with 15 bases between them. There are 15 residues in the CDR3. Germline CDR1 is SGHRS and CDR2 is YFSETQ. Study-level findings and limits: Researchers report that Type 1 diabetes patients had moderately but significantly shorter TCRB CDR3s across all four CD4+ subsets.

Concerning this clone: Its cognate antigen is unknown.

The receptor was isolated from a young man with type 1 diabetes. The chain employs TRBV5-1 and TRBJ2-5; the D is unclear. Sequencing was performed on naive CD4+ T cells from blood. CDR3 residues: CASSAESPGQETQYF. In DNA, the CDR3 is TGCGCCAGCAGCGCCGAGAGTCCAGGACAAGAGACCCAGTACTTC.